This entry features one T cell receptor (beta chain) sequence. There is no known antigen for this receptor. Per-base quality was not reported, and no clone a single base away is much larger than it. The source of the sample is a study of cytomegalovirus exposure and HLA in healthy donors (TCRdb year 2017). At the level of the whole study: In an earlier analysis of about 560 of the donors, about 270 Gb of sequence data and approximately 120 million unique TCR beta sequences from about 179 million T cells were reported. In addition to the first cohort of 666 subjects, a separate validation cohort of approximately 120 different subjects was used. Approximately 310 gigabases of sequencing data and approximately 85 million unique TCR sequences were included in an early release covering 550 to 800 HLA-typed donors. The number of typed donors differed by locus: roughly 629-630 for A, B, C, DRB1 and DQB1; approximately 520 for DQA1; approximately 610 for DPA1; and around 490 for DPB1. Donor age, sex, ethnicity and CMV serostatus were compiled together with the repertoire data. An earlier analysis of approximately 640 of the donors applied high-throughput TCR beta sequencing to assess whether each TCR beta V gene segment acted as functional or pseudogenic. All discovery cohort repertoires had been generated using a single sequencing platform. Genome-wide SNP genotypes for about 65% of the roughly 670 donors were used in a later genetic analysis, which treated that subset as a discovery cohort. A handful of DR-DQ haplotypes were treated as single units for association and clustering because of strong linkage in the cohort. High-throughput TCR immunosequencing, statistical association of individual TCRs with disease status, and machine learning were combined to predict cytomegalovirus infection status. Across 398 genotyped donors of the cohort, an average of about 240,000 unique TCR beta nucleotide sequences per donor were sequenced, and approximately 19% of those sequences were non-productive. In the later analysis, no new phenotypic data were used to find candidate immune exposures; instead, reliance was placed on TCR beta sequences and their occurrence across donors. Of the 398 genotyped donors, roughly 85% fell in the genetic ancestry cluster associated with self-reported Caucasian donors. The aim of the study was to test whether cataloging public T cell receptors could identify signatures of past pathogen exposure. Using immunosequencing, the study profiled T cell repertoires from 666 subjects and related those repertoires to cytomegalovirus serostatus. HLA typing covered class I and class II loci at four-digit resolution. In a later analysis, previously published TCR beta repertoires from several hundred donors were re-analyzed and high-resolution HLA genotyping was added so that TCR occurrence patterns could be studied.

The investigation overall reported the following: Compared with equally common non-associated chains, HLA-associated TCR beta chains in a later analysis were more clonally expanded and had lower generation probabilities. In a later analysis, most CMV-associated TCR beta chains were found to appear HLA-restricted, with HLA associations seemingly driven largely by CMV exposure. Compared with the approximately 670-donor mean, donors in an Asian-associated ancestry cluster had fewer N-insertions in productive TCRs, according to a later genetic analysis. An earlier analysis of some 560 of the donors showed that most TCR beta V segments appeared in productive rearrangements either about 87% or about 30% of the time, which broadly matched IMGT annotations. Most TCR sequences were observed very rarely across donors, whereas some public TCRs were present in many individuals. Because the 87-base-pair reads could not distinguish some IMGT-functional V segments, including TRBV6-2 and TRBV6-3, those segments were excluded. In a later analysis, TCR association rates were found to vary across HLA loci, with the most associated TCRs seen for DRB1 alleles and the fewest for HLA-C alleles. Linkage disequilibrium might explain the correlated functional status among segregating V segments, but an unknown experimental factor could not be excluded. Cytomegalovirus status was reported to be diagnosed by the classifier with high specificity and sensitivity in both the original and validation cohorts. CMV serostatus was the only immune exposure information available for the cohort. The presence/absence analyses assumed that sequencing depth was roughly uniform across donors, and that assumption may not be true. This cohort had only TCR beta chains sequenced, and the lack of alpha or paired-chain data limited which features could be detected. HLA typing was unavailable for some donors at each locus, so association tests used only the typed subset. The study listed around 160 TCR beta chains as associated with cytomegalovirus. A further reported finding was that TCR beta sequences accurately predicted the HLA-A and HLA-B alleles for most subjects in the first cohort. Several of the top co-occurrence clusters appeared to be linked to parvovirus B19, influenza, CMV and Epstein-Barr virus, according to a later analysis. Because counts were too low, about 18 rarely observed V segments, including chromosome 9 orphons, were excluded from the earlier analysis of 500 to 700 of the donors. An association between a missense DCLRE1C variant and V-gene and J-gene trimming of TCR beta chains was found in a later genetic analysis and replicated in an independent cohort. The sequencing pipeline was judged likely to have produced a cluster of highly shared sequence variants as a technical artifact. Assigning TCR associations to individual alleles was difficult when HLA alleles, especially DR and DQ, strongly co-occurred. The authors suggested that the approach could potentially be generalized to other disease states and immunological phenotypes. A few of the identified cytomegalovirus-associated TCR beta chains were confirmed in vitro to be specific for cytomegalovirus antigens. At a false discovery rate of 0.05, a later analysis linked some 17,000 TCR beta sequences to specific HLA alleles.

The library was obtained by the immunoSEQ multiplex PCR assay. For the multiplex PCR, a mixture combining 60 forward primers for TCR Vbeta segments and 13 reverse primers for TCR Jbeta segments was used. Amplification of the CDR3 region of rearranged TCR beta genes was performed with a multiplex PCR assay on genomic DNA. The amplified TCR beta libraries were sequenced on the Illumina HiSeq System as 87-base-pair reads. The source study handled its data this way. A later analysis counted some 74 million unique TCR beta chains across the 600 to 850 repertoires, and roughly 9.9 million of these chains were shared by at least two donors. Raw reads were error-corrected and collapsed into unique sequences with a nearest-neighbor algorithm that merged closely related sequences to remove PCR and sequencing errors. Alignment of CDR3 sequences to IMGT reference sequences was used to assign V, D and J gene segments. For a sequence to be retained, at least a six-nucleotide match to both a V gene segment and a J gene segment was required. Rearrangements were classified as productive when the CDR3 lacked stop codons and remained in frame with V and J, and all other rearrangements were classified as non-productive. Following IMGT convention, CDR3 was defined as the stretch from the second conserved V-encoded cysteine to the conserved J-encoded phenylalanine. In an earlier analysis of more than 550 of the donors, sequences lacking an unambiguous match to a single V gene segment were excluded. In an earlier analysis of several hundred of the donors, V segments were called functional above 56.7% productive rearrangements and were called segregating when the between-donor standard deviation exceeded 5%. A statistical classification framework was built for diagnosing cytomegalovirus status from the catalog of TCR beta chain sequences. In a later analysis, TCR nucleotide sequences were compared against IMGT/GENE-DB human TR gene sequences so that V and J genes could be assigned. The TCRdist pipeline was used in a later analysis to assign CDR3 sequences and most-parsimonious VDJ recombination scenarios. In a later analysis, each TCR beta chain was defined by its CDR3 amino acid sequence together with its V-gene family, and reads without a unique V-gene family were excluded. In a later analysis, nearly 600 highly shared, low-generation-probability nucleotide sequences were removed to address suspected cross-contamination and a sequencing artifact. A later analysis calculated a clonal expansion index for each public chain from normalized within-repertoire ranks of inferred template counts. Generation probabilities in a later analysis came from a VDJ recombination model fitted to out-of-frame rearrangements, and those results were checked against IGoR. Hypergeometric tests were used in a later analysis to score TCR-TCR, TCR-HLA and TCR-CMV co-occurrence, with a repertoire-size bias correction applied to the TCR pairs. In a later analysis, false discovery rates were estimated by permuting HLA or CMV assignments 20 times. In a later analysis, co-occurring TCRs were grouped using DBSCAN, and TCRdist sequence similarity was added for clustering within HLA-allele-positive subsets. Co-occurrence clustering excluded repertoires with fewer than 30,000 or more than 120,000 public chains, plus five with anomalous nucleotide sharing. TCRdb stores this immuneACCESS table with in-frame sequences only. Part of the clones is absent; in the studies checked, under half of the shortfall reflects unresolved V genes, and no reason is known for the rest. V, J and clone size are taken as reported in that table, and D and trimming were inferred from the DNA itself. The sample profile shows roughly 120,000 clones; about four fifths of them were found once. The top ten constitute about 3.9% of the sample.

The CDR3 spans 15 residues, from the cysteine through the phenylalanine. The kept DNA is CDR3 alone, 45 bases in frame from the first base. CDR1 and CDR2 are drawn from the germline V gene: MGHRA, YSYEKL. In total, roughly 710 healthy bone marrow donors made up the cohort. Cohort members were all nominally healthy when sampled, although unrecorded immune exposures were likely present. The donor was CMV seronegative and belonged to the group of 352 seronegative cohort members. A peripheral blood sample was provided by each donor, and peripheral blood mononuclear cells were used for TCR beta sequencing. The Qiagen DNeasy Blood Extraction Kit was used to extract genomic DNA from the blood cell samples.

The receptor chain draws on TRBV4-1 and TRBJ2-5, with an unclear D gene assignment. Matching the DNA end better, TRBJ2-7 makes the J call doubtful. Sequenced input: PBMCs. The clonotype comes from a woman in her thirties in good health and CMV-seronegative. This receptor has the CDR3 CASSQAKMSAYEQYF. The DNA is as follows: TGCGCCAGCAGCCAAGCGAAAATGAGCGCTTACGAGCAGTACTTC.